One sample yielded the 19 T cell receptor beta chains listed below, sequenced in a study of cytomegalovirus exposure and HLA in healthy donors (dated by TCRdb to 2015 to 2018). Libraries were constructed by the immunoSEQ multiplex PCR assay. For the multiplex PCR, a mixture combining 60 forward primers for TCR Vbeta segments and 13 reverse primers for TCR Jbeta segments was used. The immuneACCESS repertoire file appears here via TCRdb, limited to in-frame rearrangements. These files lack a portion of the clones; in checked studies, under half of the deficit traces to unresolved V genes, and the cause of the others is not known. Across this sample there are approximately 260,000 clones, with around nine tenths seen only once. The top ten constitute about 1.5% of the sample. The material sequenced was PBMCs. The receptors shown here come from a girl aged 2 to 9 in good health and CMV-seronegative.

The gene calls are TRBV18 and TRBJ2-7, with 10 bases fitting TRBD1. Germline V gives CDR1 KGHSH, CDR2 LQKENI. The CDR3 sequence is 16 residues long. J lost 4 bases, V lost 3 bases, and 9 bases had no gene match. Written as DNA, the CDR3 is TGTGCCAGCTCACCGGGACAGGGGAAGATGGTATACGAGCAGTACTTC. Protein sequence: CASSPGQGKMVYEQYF.

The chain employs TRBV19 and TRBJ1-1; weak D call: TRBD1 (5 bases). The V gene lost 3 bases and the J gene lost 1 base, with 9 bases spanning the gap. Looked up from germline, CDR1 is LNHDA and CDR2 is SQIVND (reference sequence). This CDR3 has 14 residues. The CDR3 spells CASSIGQKNTEAFF. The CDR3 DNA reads TGTGCCAGTAGTATCGGACAAAAGAACACTGAAGCTTTCTTT.

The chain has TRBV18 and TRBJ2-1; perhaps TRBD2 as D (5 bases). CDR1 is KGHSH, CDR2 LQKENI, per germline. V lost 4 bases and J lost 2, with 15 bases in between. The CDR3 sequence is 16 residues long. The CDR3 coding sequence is TGTGCCAGCTCACTCCCTAGCTCCGTCCCCTACAATGAGCAGTTCTTC. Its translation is CASSLPSSVPYNEQFF.

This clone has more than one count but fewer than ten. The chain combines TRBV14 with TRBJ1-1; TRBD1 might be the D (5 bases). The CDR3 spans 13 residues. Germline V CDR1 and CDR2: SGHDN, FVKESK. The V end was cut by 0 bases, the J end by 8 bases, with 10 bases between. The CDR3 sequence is CASSQDQGQEAFF. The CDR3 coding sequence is TGTGCCAGCAGCCAAGATCAGGGCCAGGAAGCTTTCTTT.

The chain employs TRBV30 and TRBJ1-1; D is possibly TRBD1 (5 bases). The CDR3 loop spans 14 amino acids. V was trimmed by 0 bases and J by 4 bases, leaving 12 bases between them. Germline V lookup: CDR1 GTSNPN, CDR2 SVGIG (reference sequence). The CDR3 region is CAWSVQVRGTEAFF. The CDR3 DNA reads TGTGCCTGGAGTGTACAGGTTCGCGGCACTGAAGCTTTCTTT.

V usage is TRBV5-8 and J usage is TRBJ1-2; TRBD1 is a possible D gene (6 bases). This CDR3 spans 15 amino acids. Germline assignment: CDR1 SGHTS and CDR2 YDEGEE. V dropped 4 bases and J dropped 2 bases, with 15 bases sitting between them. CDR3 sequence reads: CASSLTHQGNYGYTF. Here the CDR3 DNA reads TGTGCCAGCAGCCTAACGCACCAGGGGAACTATGGCTACACCTTC.

The CDR3 loop is CASSSSGKGGDTGELFF. CDR3 coding DNA: TGCGCCAGTTCCTCCAGCGGCAAAGGGGGCGACACCGGGGAGCTGTTTTTT. The chain recombines TRBV10-1 with TRBJ2-2, with 7 bases fitting TRBD1. The CDR3 covers 17 residues. Trimming at V came to 9 bases and at J to 3 bases, leaving 16 bases not matched to a gene. Germline V lookup: CDR1 WNHNN, CDR2 SYGVQD (reference sequence).

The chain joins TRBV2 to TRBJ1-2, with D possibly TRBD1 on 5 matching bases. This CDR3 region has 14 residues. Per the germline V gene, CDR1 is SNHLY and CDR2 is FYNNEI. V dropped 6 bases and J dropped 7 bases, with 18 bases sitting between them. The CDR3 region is CASRAREGTAGYTF. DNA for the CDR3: TGTGCCAGCAGGGCCAGGGAGGGGACTGCTGGCTACACCTTC.

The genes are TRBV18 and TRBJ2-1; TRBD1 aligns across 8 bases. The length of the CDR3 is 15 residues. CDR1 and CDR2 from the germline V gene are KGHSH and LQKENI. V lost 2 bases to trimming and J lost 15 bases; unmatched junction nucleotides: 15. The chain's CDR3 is CASSPSRTGPNGRFF. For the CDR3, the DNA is TGTGCCAGCTCACCATCACGGACAGGGCCGAATGGGCGGTTCTTC. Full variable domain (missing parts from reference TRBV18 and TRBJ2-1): NAGVMQNPRHLVRRRGQEARLRCSPMKGHSHVYWYRQLPEEGLKFMVYLQKENIIDESGMPKERFSAEFPKEGPSILRIQQVVRGDSAAYFCASSPSRTGPNGRFFGPGTRLTVL.

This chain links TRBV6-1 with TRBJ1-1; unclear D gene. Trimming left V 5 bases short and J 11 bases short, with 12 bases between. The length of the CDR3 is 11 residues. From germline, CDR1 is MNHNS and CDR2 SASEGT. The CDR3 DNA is TGTGCCAGCAGTCAAGGGAGGTTGGCTTTCTTT. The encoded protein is CASSQGRLAFF.

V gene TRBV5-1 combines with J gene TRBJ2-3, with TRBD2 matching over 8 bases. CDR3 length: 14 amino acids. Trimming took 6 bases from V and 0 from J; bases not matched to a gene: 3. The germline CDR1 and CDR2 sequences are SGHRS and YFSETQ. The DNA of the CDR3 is TGCGCCAGCACAGCTAGCGGGAGCACAGATACGCAGTATTTT. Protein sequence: CASTASGSTDTQYF. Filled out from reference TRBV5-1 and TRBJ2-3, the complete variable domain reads KAGVTQTPRYLIKTRGQQVTLSCSPISGHRSVSWYQQTPGQGLQFLFEYFSETQRNKGNFPGRFSGRQFSNSRSEMNVSTLELGDSALYLCASTASGSTDTQYFGPGTRLTVL.

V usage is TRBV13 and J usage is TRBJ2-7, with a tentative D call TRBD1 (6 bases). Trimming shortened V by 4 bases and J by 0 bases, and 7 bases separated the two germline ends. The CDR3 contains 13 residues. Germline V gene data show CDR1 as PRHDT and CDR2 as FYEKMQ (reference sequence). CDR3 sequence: CASSSQGSYEQYF. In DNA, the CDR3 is TGTGCCAGCAGCTCACAGGGCTCCTACGAGCAGTACTTC.

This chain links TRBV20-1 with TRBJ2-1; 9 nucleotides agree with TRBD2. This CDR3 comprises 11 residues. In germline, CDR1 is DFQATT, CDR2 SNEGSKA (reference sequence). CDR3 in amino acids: CSLAGVNEQFF. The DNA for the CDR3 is TGCAGCTTAGCGGGGGTGAATGAGCAGTTCTTC.

CDR3 sequence: CSAIWTGEAFF. The CDR3, as DNA: TGCAGTGCTATCTGGACAGGTGAAGCTTTCTTT. The chain joins TRBV20-1 to TRBJ1-1; 7 nucleotides agree with TRBD1. With V trimmed by 4 bases and J by 7 bases, 3 bases remained unmatched. Germline V gives CDR1 DFQATT, CDR2 SNEGSKA (reference sequence). CDR3 length: 11 residues.

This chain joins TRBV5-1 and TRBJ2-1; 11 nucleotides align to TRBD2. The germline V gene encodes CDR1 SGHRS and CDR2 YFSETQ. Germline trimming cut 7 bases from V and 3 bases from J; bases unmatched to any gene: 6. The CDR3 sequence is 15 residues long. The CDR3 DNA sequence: TGCGCCAGCGGGCGACTAGCGGGGAACTACAATGAGCAGTTCTTC. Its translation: CASGRLAGNYNEQFF. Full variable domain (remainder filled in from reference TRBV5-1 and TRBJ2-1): KAGVTQTPRYLIKTRGQQVTLSCSPISGHRSVSWYQQTPGQGLQFLFEYFSETQRNKGNFPGRFSGRQFSNSRSEMNVSTLELGDSALYLCASGRLAGNYNEQFFGPGTRLTVL.

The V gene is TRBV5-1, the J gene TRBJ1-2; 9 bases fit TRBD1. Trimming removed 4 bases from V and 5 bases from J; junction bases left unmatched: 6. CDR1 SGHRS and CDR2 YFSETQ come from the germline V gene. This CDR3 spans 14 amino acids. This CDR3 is CASSASGTGYGYTF. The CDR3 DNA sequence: TGCGCCAGCAGCGCATCCGGGACAGGGTATGGCTACACCTTC.

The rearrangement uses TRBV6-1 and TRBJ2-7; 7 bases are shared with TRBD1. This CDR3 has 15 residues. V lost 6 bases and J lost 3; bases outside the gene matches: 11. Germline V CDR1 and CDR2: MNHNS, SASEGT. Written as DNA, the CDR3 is TGTGCCAGCAGCCCTTTCGGGGCAGGGGGCTACGAGCAGTACTTC. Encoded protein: CASSPFGAGGYEQYF.

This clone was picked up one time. The CDR3 sequence: CASSLSSGGTGELFF. CDR3 nucleotide sequence: TGTGCCAGCAGTTTATCCAGCGGTGGAACCGGGGAGCTGTTTTTT. The chain couples TRBV27 to TRBJ2-2; tentative D call: TRBD2 (5 bases). From germline, CDR1 is MNHEY and CDR2 SMNVEV (reference sequence). This CDR3 comprises 15 residues. Deletions cut 0 bases from V and 5 bases from J, with 10 bases between.

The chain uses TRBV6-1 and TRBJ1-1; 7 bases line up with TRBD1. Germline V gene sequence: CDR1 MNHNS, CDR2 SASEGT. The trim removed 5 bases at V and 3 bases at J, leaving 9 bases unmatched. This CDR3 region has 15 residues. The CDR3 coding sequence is TGTGCCAGCAGTACTTACAGGGGCGGGTACACTGAAGCTTTCTTT. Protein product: CASSTYRGGYTEAFF.